This is a list of T cell receptor beta chains from one sample in a study of T cells after yellow fever vaccination. In TCRdb, the 5' RACE reads were re-called with MiXCR into one record per CDR3 protein. The sample carries some 300,000 distinct CDR3 sequences, around 8.1% recorded once. The starting material was PBMCs, obtained approximately 40 days after the first yellow fever vaccination. These TCRs come from a man aged 18 to 30 who received the YFV17D yellow fever vaccine. Both conserved end residues are part of each CDR3. D genes are given only for firm matches. Clone size is stated in some rows and not others, as once, few, many or a class when expanded.

clone_size	v_call	d_call	j_call	cdr3_nt	cdr3_aa
many	TRBV4-3	TRBD2	TRBJ2-7	TGCGCCAGCAGCCAAGTAGCTAGCGGTTACTCCTACGAGCAGTACTTC	CASSQVASGYSYEQYF
-	TRBV20-1	-	TRBJ1-2	TGCAGTGCTAGAAAGAGTAGGGAATTCTATGGCTACACCTTC	CSARKSREFYGYTF
many	TRBV29-1	-	TRBJ1-1	TGCAGCGTTTCCCAGCGATCGAGTACTGAAGCTTTCTTT	CSVSQRSSTEAFF
few	TRBV10-3	TRBD1	TRBJ2-7	TGTGCCATCTCCCCTGGACAGGGACCCTACGAGCAGTACTTC	CAISPGQGPYEQYF
few	TRBV27	TRBD1	TRBJ1-2	TGTGCCAGCAGTTCAGAACAGGGGGCCTGGTATGGCTACACCTTC	CASSSEQGAWYGYTF
-	TRBV12-3/TRBV12-4	-	TRBJ1-1	TGTGCCATCTTAGACGGCACTGAAGCTTTCTTT	CAILDGTEAFF
-	TRBV4-2	TRBD2	TRBJ2-3	TGTGCCACCCGGGCGGGGGGGCTCAAGGATACGCAGTATTTT	CATRAGGLKDTQYF
-	TRBV5-4	TRBD1	TRBJ2-5	TGTGCCAGCAGATCGGGACAGGGTGGGCAAGAGACCCAGTACTTC	CASRSGQGGQETQYF
few	TRBV5-5	-	TRBJ1-6	TGTGCCAGCAACGAGGCTGCGTTTAGCTCCTATAATTCACCCCTCCACTTT	CASNEAAFSSYNSPLHF
-	TRBV7-8	TRBD2	TRBJ2-1	TGTGCCAGCAGCACCCGTCGCGGGGGGGCAGCCGAGCAGTTCTTC	CASSTRRGGAAEQFF
few	TRBV27	TRBD1	TRBJ1-6	TGTGCCAGCAGTTTCCAGGGGGCATCCTATAATTCACCCCTCCACTTT	CASSFQGASYNSPLHF
few	TRBV5-6	TRBD2	TRBJ2-5	TGTGCCAGCAGCCCTACACTAGCGGGGGCTCAAGAGACCCAGTACTTC	CASSPTLAGAQETQYF
few	TRBV10-3	TRBD1	TRBJ2-3	TGTGCCATCAGTGGCCGGACAGGTTGGACAGATACGCAGTATTTT	CAISGRTGWTDTQYF
-	TRBV4-3	TRBD2	TRBJ2-7	TGCGCCAGCAGCCCGGGACTAGCGAGCGAGCAGTACTTC	CASSPGLASEQYF
-	TRBV18	TRBD1	TRBJ2-2	TGTGCCAGCTCACCGAGGACAGGGGGCGCGAACACCGGGGAGCTGTTTTTT	CASSPRTGGANTGELFF
-	TRBV3-1	-	TRBJ1-2	TGTGCCTCCTGCAAGGAGGTCCCTTGGACAGCCAACTATGGCTACACCTTC	CASCKEVPWTANYGYTF
few	TRBV5-1	TRBD1	TRBJ2-1	TGCGCCAGCAGTACAGGGGAGAATGAGCAGTTCTTC	CASSTGENEQFF
few	TRBV10-2	-	TRBJ2-2	TGCGCCACGGAGGGCGGGGAGCTGTTTTTT	CATEGGELFF
few	TRBV2	-	TRBJ1-1	TGTGCCAGCAATCCAGAGGTGGCGGGGAACACTGAAGCTTTCTTT	CASNPEVAGNTEAFF